This T cell receptor (beta chain) was profiled in a study of control samples from healthy donors and cancer patients. TCRdb's copy holds only in-frame clones and misses some; the assay was immunoSEQ multiplex PCR. The data show 180,000 or so clones, around 91% seen once. This CDR3 contains 15 residues. Trimming left V 4 bases short and J 5 bases short, with 18 bases between. Germline V lookup: CDR1 LGHDT, CDR2 YNNKEL (reference sequence). This clone was found many times. Specimen: blood. The V call is TRBV3-1 (or the pseudogene TRBV3-2), the J call TRBJ2-7; a possible D gene is TRBD2 (6 bases). The receptor was derived from a woman aged 25 to 39 in good health. The CDR3 here is CASSPQEVGRHEQYF. CDR3 nucleotides: TGTGCCAGCAGCCCCCAGGAGGTAGGGAGGCACGAGCAGTACTTC.